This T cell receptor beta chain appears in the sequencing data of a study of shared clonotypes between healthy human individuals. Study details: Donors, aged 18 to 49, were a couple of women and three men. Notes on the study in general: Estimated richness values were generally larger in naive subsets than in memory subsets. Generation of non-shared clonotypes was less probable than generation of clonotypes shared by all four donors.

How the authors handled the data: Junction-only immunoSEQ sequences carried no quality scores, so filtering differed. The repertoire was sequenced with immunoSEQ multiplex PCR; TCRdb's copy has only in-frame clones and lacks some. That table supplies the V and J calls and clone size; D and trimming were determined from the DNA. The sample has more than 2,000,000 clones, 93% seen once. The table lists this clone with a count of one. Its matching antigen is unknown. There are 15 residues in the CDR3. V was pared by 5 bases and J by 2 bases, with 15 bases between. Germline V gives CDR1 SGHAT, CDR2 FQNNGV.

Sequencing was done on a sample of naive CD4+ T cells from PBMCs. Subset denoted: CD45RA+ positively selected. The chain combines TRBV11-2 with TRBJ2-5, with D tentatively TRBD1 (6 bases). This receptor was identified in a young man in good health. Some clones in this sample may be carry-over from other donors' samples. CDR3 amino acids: CASSPMGRGQETQYF. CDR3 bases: TGTGCCAGCAGCCCGATGGGTAGGGGGCAAGAGACCCAGTACTTC.